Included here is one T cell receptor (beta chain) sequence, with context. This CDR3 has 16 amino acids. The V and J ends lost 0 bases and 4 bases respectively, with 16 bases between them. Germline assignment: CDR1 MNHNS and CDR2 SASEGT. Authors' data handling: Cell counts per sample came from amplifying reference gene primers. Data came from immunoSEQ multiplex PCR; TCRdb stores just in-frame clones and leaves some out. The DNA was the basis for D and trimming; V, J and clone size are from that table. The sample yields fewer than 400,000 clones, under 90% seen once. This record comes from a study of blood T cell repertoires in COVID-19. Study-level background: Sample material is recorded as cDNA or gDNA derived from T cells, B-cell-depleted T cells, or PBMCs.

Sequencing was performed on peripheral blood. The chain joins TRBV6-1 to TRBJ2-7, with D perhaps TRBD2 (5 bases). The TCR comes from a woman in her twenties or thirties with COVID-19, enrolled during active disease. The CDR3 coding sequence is TGTGCCAGCAGTGAAGCGCTTTGGAGGAACGGATACGAGCAGTACTTC. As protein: CASSEALWRNGYEQYF.